The 25 T cell receptor beta chains reported below all come from one sample, sequenced in a study of beta chain features in type 1 diabetes. The isolated RNA, all of it, was reverse transcribed, so expressed TCRB transcripts were what got sequenced. Sequenced by immunoSEQ multiplex PCR; TCRdb stores in-frame clones only, minus some. The sample has almost 350,000 clones; roughly 8% are singletons. The sample comprised central memory CD4+ T cells from blood. Source of these receptors: a young woman in good health.

This clone was counted only a few times. The chain links TRBV7-2 to TRBJ2-2, with D unclear. The length of the CDR3 is 13 residues. Germline values: CDR1 SGHTA, CDR2 FQGNSA. V was shortened by 3 bases and J by 7 bases, with 9 bases between the two germline ends. As DNA, the CDR3 is TGTGCCAGCAGCTTGGCAGGAAGCGGGGAGCTGTTTTTT. Amino acids: CASSLAGSGELFF.

The chain employs TRBV7-3 and TRBJ2-1; D not resolved. Trimming took off 5 bases at V and 1 base at J, with 6 bases between the two ends. Germline CDR1 is SGHTA and CDR2 is FQGTGA. This CDR3 has 13 residues. CDR3: CASSAGSYNEQFF. Written as DNA, the CDR3 is TGTGCCAGCAGCGCAGGTTCCTACAATGAGCAGTTCTTC.

This clone was detected a few times. The DNA of the CDR3 is TGCAGCGTTGCCCACGACAGCGATGGGCCCCAGCATTTT. Amino acid sequence: CSVAHDSDGPQHF. The chain has TRBV29-1 and TRBJ1-5; possibly TRBD1 for D (5 bases). The V end lost 4 bases, the J end lost 9 bases, and 16 bases lay between the germline ends. The CDR3 extends over 13 amino acids. CDR1 is SQVTM and CDR2 is ANQGSEA in the germline V gene.

This clone was seen a few times. The V and J genes are TRBV4-3 and TRBJ2-2, with TRBD2 as a possible D gene (5 bases). Per germline, CDR1 LGHNA and CDR2 YSLEER. Trimming removed 4 bases from V and 1 base from J, with 7 bases in between. This CDR3 has 14 residues. DNA of the CDR3: TGCGCCAGCAGCCGTAGCGAGAACACCGGGGAGCTGTTTTTT. Its protein is CASSRSENTGELFF.

Ten or more counts support this clone. The chain has TRBV27 and TRBJ1-4; D uncertain. Germline lookup yields CDR1 MNHEY and CDR2 SMNVEV (reference sequence). V lost 2 bases to trimming and J lost 4 bases, with 8 bases between them. The CDR3 is 14 residues long. The CDR3 DNA reads TGTGCCAGCAGTTTACTCGGCGGTAATGAAAAACTGTTTTTT. Amino acids: CASSLLGGNEKLFF.

V and J are TRBV7-3 and TRBJ2-3, with D perhaps TRBD1 (6 bases). The CDR3 consists of 12 residues. Looked up from germline, CDR1 is SGHTA and CDR2 is FQGTGA. V was clipped by 6 bases and J by 8 bases, with 12 bases between them. The CDR3 loop is CASRQQGRTQYF. CDR3 coding DNA: TGTGCCAGCAGGCAACAGGGACGTACGCAGTATTTT. The variable domain in full, with the rest retrieved from reference TRBV7-3 and TRBJ2-3, is GAGVSQTPSNKVTEKGKYVELRCDPISGHTALYWYRQSLGQGPEFLIYFQGTGAADDSGLPNDRFFAVRPEGSVSTLKIQRTERGDSAVYLCASRQQGRTQYFGPGTRLTVL.

This chain joins TRBV5-1 and TRBJ2-2; D gene uncertain. The CDR3 consists of 16 residues. V gave up 0 bases and J gave up 0 bases, with 9 bases separating them. CDR1 is SGHRS and CDR2 is YFSETQ in the germline V gene. The CDR3 reads CASSLATNPNTGELFF. The CDR3 DNA reads as TGCGCCAGCAGCTTGGCTACCAATCCGAACACCGGGGAGCTGTTTTTT.

The chain joins TRBV15 to TRBJ1-5; 7 bases line up with TRBD1. The CDR3 extends over 14 amino acids. J lost 3 bases, V lost 4 bases, and 3 bases had no gene match. CDR1 is LNHNV, CDR2 YYDKDF, per germline (reference sequence). CDR3 coding DNA: TGTGCCACCAGCATGGGACAGAACAATCAGCCCCAGCATTTT. Encoded protein: CATSMGQNNQPQHF.

This clone was seen only a few times. V gene TRBV27 combines with J gene TRBJ2-1; possibly TRBD2 for D (6 bases). Trimming removed 6 bases from V and 3 bases from J, with 15 bases in between. The CDR3 is 15 residues long. CDR1 and CDR2 (germline): MNHEY, SMNVEV (reference sequence). CDR3 bases: TGTGCCAGCAGACCTCTAGCGCTAGACTACAATGAGCAGTTCTTC. It encodes CASRPLALDYNEQFF.

This clone was observed a handful of times. Other nucleotide sequences in the sample specify the same CDR3. The chain recombines TRBV5-4 with TRBJ1-1; tentative D call: TRBD1 (5 bases). V was shortened by 3 bases and J by 1 base, with 7 bases between the two germline ends. Per germline, CDR1 SGHNT and CDR2 YYREEE (reference sequence). The CDR3 totals 13 residues. CDR3 DNA: TGTGCCAGCAGCTACGACAGGAACACTGAAGCTTTCTTT. Protein product: CASSYDRNTEAFF.

This chain links TRBV6-5 with TRBJ1-1; 8 bases line up with TRBD1. V lost 5 bases, J lost 6 bases, and 11 bases stayed unmatched. The V gene's germline CDR1 is MNHEY and CDR2 SVGAGI. The CDR3 loop spans 15 amino acids. CDR3 nucleotide sequence: TGTGCCAGCAGTAAACGGGACAGGCCGGCGGCTGAAGCTTTCTTT. Its protein is CASSKRDRPAAEAFF.

This sequence joins TRBV6-5 and TRBJ2-7; tentatively, D is TRBD1 or TRBD2 (5 bases each). Germline V gives CDR1 MNHEY, CDR2 SVGAGI. Trimming stripped 2 bases from V and 7 bases from J, with 9 bases between. The CDR3 runs 12 residues. CDR3 in DNA: TGTGCCAGCAGTTACGGGGGTGAGGAGCAGTACTTC. Translating gives CASSYGGEEQYF.

This clone has a handful of counts. The chain employs TRBV5-1 and TRBJ2-7; TRBD2 aligns across 8 bases. Trimming removed 0 bases from V and 4 bases from J; junction bases left unmatched: 6. Germline assignment: CDR1 SGHRS and CDR2 YFSETQ. The CDR3 sequence is 15 residues long. The CDR3 region is CASSLAPGLGYEQYF. The CDR3 DNA follows: TGCGCCAGCAGCTTGGCTCCGGGACTAGGATACGAGCAGTACTTC.

The rearrangement uses TRBV7-6 and TRBJ2-7; tentatively, D is TRBD2 (6 bases). The CDR3 is 14 amino acids. Germline CDR1 reads SGHVS; CDR2 reads FNYEAQ. The V end lost 3 bases, the J end lost 6 bases, and 15 bases lay between the germline ends. The CDR3 DNA reads as TGTGCCAGCAGCTTCAATGCGGGACCGGGCGAGCAGTACTTC. Its protein product is CASSFNAGPGEQYF.

The chain uses TRBV7-9 and TRBJ2-3; the D gene could be TRBD1 or TRBD2 (5 bases each). CDR1 is SEHNR, CDR2 FQNEAQ, per germline (reference sequence). V dropped 5 bases and J dropped 4 bases, with 13 bases sitting between them. CDR3 size: 14 residues. The CDR3 nucleotides read TGTGCCAGCAGCGCGCAGGGACCACCAGATACGCAGTATTTT. This sequence encodes CASSAQGPPDTQYF.

The sample holds a few counts of this clone. This rearrangement joins TRBV5-1 to TRBJ2-2; no firm D call. CDR1 is SGHRS, CDR2 YFSETQ, per germline. This CDR3 region has 13 residues. V was cut by 0 bases and J by 6 bases, with 6 bases left in between. CDR3 sequence (DNA): TGCGCCAGCAGCTTGGGGGCCGCCGGGGAGCTGTTTTTT. Protein product: CASSLGAAGELFF.

A few counts support this clone. This rearrangement joins TRBV7-3 to TRBJ2-2, with TRBD2 matching 9 bases. The CDR3 is made up of 15 amino acids. Per the germline V gene, CDR1 is SGHTA and CDR2 is FQGTGA. The trim removed 6 bases at V and 4 bases at J, leaving 6 bases unmatched. CDR3: CASRLSGSITGELFF. CDR3 DNA sequence: TGTGCCAGCAGACTTAGCGGGAGCATCACCGGGGAGCTGTTTTTT.

The gene calls are TRBV29-1 and TRBJ1-4; D is possibly TRBD1 (6 bases). The germline V gene encodes CDR1 SQVTM and CDR2 ANQGSEA. The CDR3 runs to 13 residues. The CDR3 spells CSILRGTNEKLFF. The CDR3 coding sequence is TGCAGTATACTCAGGGGAACTAATGAAAAACTGTTTTTT.

The V gene is TRBV7-2, the J gene TRBJ1-3, with no clear D. This CDR3 is built from 13 residues. V was clipped by 1 base and J by 2 bases, with 3 bases between them. Per germline, CDR1 SGHTA and CDR2 FQGNSA. CDR3 amino acids: CASSLVAGNTIYF. For the CDR3, the DNA is TGTGCCAGCAGCTTAGTTGCTGGAAACACCATATATTTT. Combining the CDR3 with reference TRBV7-2 and TRBJ1-3 gives the whole variable domain GAGVSQSPSNKVTEKGKDVELRCDPISGHTALYWYRQSLGQGLEFLIYFQGNSAPDKSGLPSDRFSAERTGGSVSTLTIQRTQQEDSAVYLCASSLVAGNTIYFGEGSWLTVV.

The chain employs TRBV5-1 and TRBJ2-5; unclear D gene. The CDR3 is made up of 13 amino acids. With 0 bases removed from V and 3 bases from J, the gap between germline ends came to 6 bases. Germline-derived CDR1 and CDR2 are SGHRS and YFSETQ. CDR3 nucleotide sequence: TGCGCCAGCAGCTTGGGGCTGAAAGAGACCCAGTACTTC. This gives the protein CASSLGLKETQYF.

This clone was seen repeatedly, ten times or more. The chain combines TRBV23-1 with TRBJ1-1, with unresolved D. TRBV23-1 is identified as an open reading frame with a role that is uncertain. The V gene lost 3 bases and the J gene lost 5 bases, with 10 bases spanning the gap. The CDR3 consists of 13 residues. The chain's CDR3 is CASSHGKRTEAFF. Here the CDR3 DNA reads TGCGCCAGCAGTCATGGGAAGAGGACTGAAGCTTTCTTT.

This clone has a handful of counts. The chain is built from TRBV7-3 and TRBJ2-1; D possibly corresponds to TRBD1 (6 bases). With 0 bases removed from V and 6 bases from J, the gap between germline ends came to 6 bases. The CDR3 is made up of 13 amino acids. Germline V lookup: CDR1 SGHTA, CDR2 FQGTGA. CDR3 loop: CASSLTQGNEQFF. Written as DNA, the CDR3 is TGTGCCAGCAGCTTAACACAGGGCAATGAGCAGTTCTTC.

The chain uses TRBV2 and TRBJ2-2; the D is unclear. The CDR3 extends over 14 amino acids. The V gene's germline CDR1 is SNHLY and CDR2 FYNNEI. Trimming removed 4 bases at V and 6 bases at J, with 12 bases between. The CDR3 DNA follows: TGTGCCAGCAGTGTTGTAGGGATCTCCGGGGAGCTGTTTTTT. This codes for CASSVVGISGELFF.

V usage is TRBV29-1 and J usage is TRBJ2-5; 10 bases fit TRBD1. The V and J ends lost 5 bases and 6 bases, in that order; junction bases with no gene match: 15. This CDR3 is 16 amino acids long. Germline V lookup: CDR1 SQVTM, CDR2 ANQGSEA. The CDR3 loop reads CSVPPRPGTGEKTQYF. Here the CDR3 DNA reads TGCAGCGTTCCACCACGTCCCGGGACAGGGGAAAAGACCCAGTACTTC.

At least ten counts were recorded for this clone. Other nucleotide sequences from this sample produce the same CDR3. The chain has TRBV7-8 and TRBJ2-1, with D perhaps assigned TRBD1 or TRBD2 (5 bases each). Germline CDR1 SGHVS, CDR2 FQNEAQ. The CDR3 loop spans 12 amino acids. V was clipped by 1 base and J by 12 bases, with 10 bases between them. The CDR3: CASSLGRQGQFF. The CDR3 DNA reads TGTGCCAGCAGCTTAGGGAGGCAGGGGCAGTTCTTC.